The 21 T cell receptor beta chains below were found in one sample sequenced in a study of shared clonotypes between healthy human individuals. TCRdb's copy holds only in-frame clones and misses some; the assay was immunoSEQ multiplex PCR. The table lists 180,000 or so clones, over 80% of them singletons. Material for sequencing was naive CD4+ T cells sorted from blood. Documented subset: CD45RA+ positively selected. The source of these receptors is a young woman in good health.

For this clone: Other DNA sequences within the sample encode an identical CDR3. The chain joins TRBV5-1 to TRBJ2-7, with D possibly TRBD1 on 5 matching bases. Trimming removed 0 bases from V and 2 bases from J, with 6 bases in between. Germline V gives CDR1 SGHRS, CDR2 YFSETQ. This CDR3 is 13 amino acids long. The CDR3 DNA sequence: TGCGCCAGCAGCTTGGAAGGGGCCTACGAGCAGTACTTC. Translating it yields CASSLEGAYEQYF.

This chain connects TRBV6-1 to TRBJ2-5; 7 bases match TRBD1. CDR1 and CDR2 (germline): MNHNS, SASEGT. The CDR3 covers 14 residues. V shed 7 bases, J shed 6 bases, and the junction held 11 bases outside the gene matches. The CDR3 reads CASTGTAVSQTQYF. The CDR3 DNA reads TGTGCCAGCACCGGGACAGCGGTATCGCAGACCCAGTACTTC.

The chain joins TRBV23-1 to TRBJ2-5; TRBD2 agrees at 10 bases. TRBJ2-7 explains the end of the DNA better; the J call may be wrong. TRBV23-1 is designated an ORF whose function remains uncertain. The CDR3 runs to 15 residues. Here the CDR3 reads CASSQLSGRLYEQYF. The CDR3 coding sequence is TGCGCCAGCAGTCAACTTAGCGGGAGGCTATACGAGCAGTACTTC.

In DNA form, the CDR3 reads TGTGCCATCTCCGACAGGGAAGAGACCCAGTACTTC. It specifies CAISDREETQYF. The V and J genes are TRBV10-3 and TRBJ2-5; 7 bases align to TRBD1. CDR1 and CDR2 (germline): ENHRY, SYGVKD. Trimming took 8 bases from V and 3 from J; bases not matched to a gene: 3. This CDR3 spans 12 amino acids.

V and J are TRBV19 and TRBJ2-7; D is perhaps TRBD1 (5 bases). CDR3 size: 15 residues. Trimming stripped 8 bases from V and 3 bases from J, with 20 bases between. Germline assignment: CDR1 LNHDA and CDR2 SQIVND (reference sequence). CDR3 protein: CASGPGRAENYEQYF. Written as DNA, the CDR3 is TGTGCCAGTGGGCCGGGCAGGGCGGAGAACTACGAGCAGTACTTC. Full variable domain (outside the CDR3, taken from reference TRBV19 and TRBJ2-7): DGGITQSPKYLFRKEGQNVTLSCEQNLNHDAMYWYRQDPGQGLRLIYYSQIVNDFQKGDIAEGYSVSREKKESFPLTVTSAQKNPTAFYLCASGPGRAENYEQYFGPGTRLTVT.

The rearrangement joins TRBV29-1 to TRBJ2-3; D not certain. The CDR3 extends over 13 amino acids. The V and J ends lost 6 bases and 0 bases respectively, with 10 bases between them. Germline lookup yields CDR1 SQVTM and CDR2 ANQGSEA. This CDR3 is CSVFSRSTDTQYF. The DNA for the CDR3 is TGCAGCGTATTTAGCAGAAGCACAGATACGCAGTATTTT.

This chain joins TRBV13 and TRBJ2-1; a weak D match, TRBD2 (5 bases). The V gene's germline CDR1 is PRHDT and CDR2 FYEKMQ (reference sequence). This CDR3 is 14 amino acids long. With 5 bases removed from V and 4 bases from J, the gap between germline ends came to 12 bases. CDR3 amino acids: CASSPLGGYNEQFF. The CDR3 DNA sequence: TGTGCCAGCAGCCCCCTAGGAGGTTACAATGAGCAGTTCTTC.

The rearrangement joins TRBV29-1 to TRBJ1-2; D uncertain. Trimming took off 3 bases at V and 2 bases at J, with 10 bases between the two ends. This CDR3 is 13 amino acids long. CDR1 is SQVTM and CDR2 is ANQGSEA in the germline V gene. The CDR3 region has the DNA TGCAGCGTTGAGTGGAACGAAAACTATGGCTACACCTTC. It translates to CSVEWNENYGYTF. The full variable domain, in which reference TRBV29-1 and TRBJ1-2 provide the parts outside the CDR3, is SAVISQKPSRDICQRGTSLTIQCQVDSQVTMMFWYRQQPGQSLTLIATANQGSEATYESGFVIDKFPISRPNLTFSTLTVSNMSPEDSSIYLCSVEWNENYGYTFGSGTRLTVV.

This rearrangement joins TRBV27 to TRBJ1-5; D is ambiguous. The CDR3 is 12 residues long. The V end lost 9 bases, the J end lost 7 bases, and 13 bases lay between the germline ends. Germline lookup yields CDR1 MNHEY and CDR2 SMNVEV (reference sequence). CDR3 region: CAREGCEQPQHF. The CDR3 DNA follows: TGTGCCAGAGAGGGTTGCGAGCAGCCCCAGCATTTT.

This clone appeared a single time. The chain employs TRBV5-1 and TRBJ2-5, with D hard to call. In germline, CDR1 is SGHRS, CDR2 YFSETQ. The CDR3 is made up of 14 amino acids. The germline V and J ends were trimmed by 1 base and 4 bases, with 11 bases remaining between them. In DNA, the CDR3 is TGCGCCAGCAGCTTGTCTCAGATGGTAGAGACCCAGTACTTC. Its protein product is CASSLSQMVETQYF.

The chain is built from TRBV10-1 and TRBJ2-3; D call uncertain. V lost 2 bases to trimming and J lost 3 bases, with 3 bases between them. Germline CDR1 and CDR2: WNHNN and SYGVQD (reference sequence). CDR3 length equals 12 residues. Written as DNA, the CDR3 is TGCGCCAGCAGTGAGAGGACAGATACGCAGTATTTT. Translation: CASSERTDTQYF.

The CDR3 loop reads CASSARQGWETEAFF. The DNA for the CDR3 is TGTGCCAGCAGCGCCCGACAGGGGTGGGAGACTGAAGCTTTCTTT. The V gene is TRBV5-4, the J gene TRBJ1-1; 8 bases line up with TRBD1. Germline CDR1 SGHNT, CDR2 YYREEE (reference sequence). The CDR3 is made up of 15 amino acids. The V gene end was trimmed by 4 bases and the J gene end by 5 bases; junction bases not matched to a gene: 10.

The CDR3 DNA is TGTGCCAGTAGTATGCTCCCAGGGAATAGCAATCAGCCCCAGCATTTT. This sequence encodes CASSMLPGNSNQPQHF. The V call is TRBV19, the J call TRBJ1-5; D possibly corresponds to TRBD1 (5 bases). The V and J ends lost 3 bases and 0 bases respectively, with 12 bases between them. The CDR3 sequence is 16 residues long. Germline V gene lookup returns CDR1 LNHDA and CDR2 SQIVND (reference sequence).

In regard to this clone: The same CDR3 also results from other DNA sequences found in this sample. The gene calls are TRBV27 and TRBJ2-7; D is possibly TRBD1 (6 bases). The CDR3 covers 14 residues. Germline V gene data show CDR1 as MNHEY and CDR2 as SMNVEV (reference sequence). The germline V and J ends were trimmed by 0 bases and 2 bases, with 8 bases remaining between them. The CDR3 is CASSLSGQTYEQYF. CDR3 sequence (DNA): TGTGCCAGCAGTTTATCCGGACAGACCTACGAGCAGTACTTC.

The rearrangement links TRBV11-2 to TRBJ1-1; TRBD1 agrees at 7 bases. CDR3 length equals 14 residues. Germline CDR1 and CDR2: SGHAT and FQNNGV. V lost 3 bases, J lost 4 bases, and 5 bases stayed unmatched. CDR3 region: CASSLTTGTTEAFF. The CDR3 nucleotides are TGTGCCAGCAGCTTGACGACAGGGACCACTGAAGCTTTCTTT.

The gene calls are TRBV9 and TRBJ2-1, with 9 bases identical to TRBD2. The CDR3 is 16 amino acids. Germline V gene sequence: CDR1 SGDLS, CDR2 YYNGEE. The ends lost 4 bases at V and 0 bases at J; junction bases unmatched: 5. CDR3 DNA: TGTGCCAGCAGCCTTAATAGCGGGAGCTCCTACAATGAGCAGTTCTTC. This codes for CASSLNSGSSYNEQFF.

The gene calls are TRBV7-3 and TRBJ2-5; D gene uncertain. Germline lookup yields CDR1 SGHTA and CDR2 FQGTGA. The CDR3 is 15 residues long. The V end was cut by 2 bases, the J end by 0 bases, with 10 bases between. CDR3 protein: CASSLAKEYQETQYF. CDR3 DNA sequence: TGTGCCAGCAGCTTAGCAAAAGAGTACCAAGAGACCCAGTACTTC.

The genes are TRBV28 and TRBJ1-1, with D perhaps TRBD1 (5 bases). This CDR3 contains 15 residues. Germline-derived CDR1 and CDR2 are MDHEN and SYDVKM. The V and J ends lost 3 bases and 5 bases respectively, with 16 bases between them. The DNA of the CDR3 is TGTGCCAGCAGTTTCTCTTTGGGGCCGGGGACTGAAGCTTTCTTT. Amino acid sequence: CASSFSLGPGTEAFF.

V gene TRBV9 combines with J gene TRBJ1-1; unclear D gene. Germline V gene sequence: CDR1 SGDLS, CDR2 YYNGEE. The CDR3 spans 14 residues. The ends were cut back, 6 bases at V and 1 base at J, with 13 bases in the middle. CDR3 sequence reads: CASTTTLANTEAFF. CDR3 bases: TGTGCCAGCACCACCACACTTGCGAACACTGAAGCTTTCTTT.

The chain combines TRBV6-1 with TRBJ1-1; D perhaps matches TRBD1 (6 bases). V gave up 7 bases and J gave up 3 bases, with 15 bases separating them. Germline CDR1 is MNHNS and CDR2 is SASEGT. This CDR3 region has 14 residues. The CDR3 DNA sequence: TGTGCCAGCACTAAAAGGGGGGAGGACACTGAAGCTTTCTTT. This sequence encodes CASTKRGEDTEAFF.

This chain connects TRBV7-2 to TRBJ2-1; 14 bases align to TRBD2. Germline lookup yields CDR1 SGHTA and CDR2 FQGNSA. With 5 bases clipped from V and 9 bases from J, the junction kept 6 bases outside the gene matches. The CDR3 sequence is 15 residues long. CDR3 bases: TGTGCCAGCAGCCCGAGACTAGCGGGAGGGTTTGAGCAGTTCTTC. Translated: CASSPRLAGGFEQFF.